This entry concerns a single T cell receptor (beta chain). Its antigen is as yet unknown. Every donor was a Caucasian adult from Nashville, Tennessee. The data were obtained in a study of shared clonotypes between healthy human individuals. Study findings and constraints: Sequencing of the sorted subsets was shown by rarefaction to be incomplete despite large depth.

Here immunoSEQ multiplex PCR was the method, and the copy in TCRdb shows in-frame clones only, minus some. The sample gives about 960,000 clones, approximately 80% of which show up once; roughly 1.5% is in the top ten. Trimming removed 3 bases at V and 5 bases at J, with 11 bases between. The CDR3 spans 15 residues. In germline, CDR1 is SGHVS, CDR2 FNYEAQ. The source is a man in his late teens or twenties in good health. The chain links TRBV7-6 to TRBJ1-6; D ambiguous. Sequenced: memory CD4+ T cells sorted from blood. Subset specified: CD45RA-negative fraction. The CDR3 DNA follows: TGTGCCAGCAGCTTCGGGGAGACGAATAATTCACCCCTCCACTTT. Amino acids: CASSFGETNNSPLHF. Full variable domain (outside the CDR3, taken from reference TRBV7-6 and TRBJ1-6): GAGVSQSPRYKVTKRGQDVALRCDPISGHVSLYWYRQALGQGPEFLTYFNYEAQQDKSGLPNDRFSAERPEGSISTLTIQRTEQRDSAMYRCASSFGETNNSPLHFGNGTRLTVT.